The 3 T cell receptor beta chains below come from one sample, sequenced in a study of blood T cells in healthy people across ages. With a J-beta primer mix and a sample-barcoded 5' primer, a second PCR ran 7 to 11 cycles. One entry per CDR3 protein, called by TCRdb with MiXCR from the 5' RACE reads. The sample lists over a million distinct CDR3 sequences; under 55% were seen once. The sequencing input was blood. These TCRs come from a woman between 18 and 30 years old in good health.

This clonotype was detected a few times. The chain employs TRBV11-2 and TRBJ2-1; D unresolved. The CDR3 sequence is 14 residues long. In germline, CDR1 is SGHAT, CDR2 FQNNGV. Trimming removed 8 bases at V and 1 base at J, with 12 bases between. The chain's CDR3 is CASGRELSYNEQFF. The CDR3 DNA is TGTGCCAGCGGAAGAGAGCTATCCTACAATGAGCAGTTCTTC.

The rearrangement joins TRBV6-2 or TRBV6-3 to TRBJ1-5, with D perhaps TRBD1 (6 bases). Germline CDR1 and CDR2: MNHEY and SVGEGT. The CDR3 sequence is 12 residues long. Trimming pared 10 bases from V and 5 bases from J, leaving 12 bases between. The CDR3: CATSDRYQPQHF. The CDR3 DNA sequence: TGTGCCACCTCGGACAGATATCAGCCCCAGCATTTT.

In this sample, this clonotype turned up a few times. This chain links TRBV27 with TRBJ1-6; D remains unclear. Trimming took off 6 bases at V and 9 bases at J, with 12 bases between the two ends. This CDR3 is 13 amino acids long. Germline CDR1 reads MNHEY; CDR2 reads SMNVEV (reference sequence). The DNA of the CDR3 is TGTGCCAGCAGGACCGTAGGAGGTTCACCCCTCCACTTT. Residues: CASRTVGGSPLHF.